The TCR beta chain under discussion was sequenced for a study of shared clonotypes between healthy human individuals. Study context: Serving as donors were two women and three men, whose ages spanned 18 to 49.

Both subsets, CD45RA+ naive and CD45RA-negative memory, were split from the CD4+ cells. There are 14 residues in the CDR3. V was shortened by 1 base and J by 2 bases, with 9 bases between the two germline ends. The germline gives CDR1 MGHRA, CDR2 YSYEKL. Study processing details: For the immunoSEQ data, sequences were junction-only without quality scores, so filtering differed. This table comes from immunoSEQ multiplex PCR, and its TCRdb copy is limited to in-frame clones, with some not included. That table supplies the V and J calls and clone size; D and trimming were determined from the DNA. The top ten clones hold about 0.45% of a sample with roughly 1.5 million clones, approximately 98% of them seen once.

The chain joins TRBV4-1 to TRBJ2-7, with TRBD1 as a possible D gene (5 bases). Sequenced: naive CD4+ T cells sorted from blood. The subset denotes: CD45RA+ positively selected. This sequence originates from a man aged 25 to 40 in good health. The CDR3 DNA is TGCGCCAGCAGCCAAGCGGACACGGCCTACGAGCAGTACTTC. This sequence encodes CASSQADTAYEQYF.